The T cell receptor (beta chain) under discussion was sequenced for a study of T-cell memory formation after mild COVID-19. For the study at large: TCR clusters mostly belonged to single donors.

V gave up 6 bases and J gave up 9 bases; unmatched junction bases: 5. Germline V gives CDR1 MNHNS, CDR2 SASEGT. CDR3 size: 13 residues. After 5'RACE with constant-segment primers, TCR alpha and TCR beta cDNA libraries carrying sample barcodes and UMIs were obtained. TCRdb reanalysed the 5' RACE reads using MiXCR and keeps one entry per CDR3 protein. The sample lists just under 550,000 distinct CDR3 sequences, about a fifth occurring once. This sequence joins TRBV6-1 and TRBJ2-4; 10 bases align to TRBD1. The sequence derives from an adult woman who had mild COVID-19 (a few samples of this study predate the infection). Cell type and time point are not known. The material sequenced was PBMCs or a T cell subset sorted from them (not recorded which). Here the CDR3 DNA reads TGTGCCAGCAGGGGACAGGGGACGACCATTCAGTACTTC. Translated, it gives CASRGQGTTIQYF.